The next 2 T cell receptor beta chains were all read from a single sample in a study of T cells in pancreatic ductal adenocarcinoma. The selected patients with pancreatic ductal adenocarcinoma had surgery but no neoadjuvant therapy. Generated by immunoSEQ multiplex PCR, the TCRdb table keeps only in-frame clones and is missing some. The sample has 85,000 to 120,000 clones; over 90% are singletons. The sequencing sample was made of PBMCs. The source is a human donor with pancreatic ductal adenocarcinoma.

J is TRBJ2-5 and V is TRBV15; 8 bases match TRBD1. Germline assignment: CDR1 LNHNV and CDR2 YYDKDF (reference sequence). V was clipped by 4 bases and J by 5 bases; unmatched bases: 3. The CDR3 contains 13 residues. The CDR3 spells CATSTGGWETQYF. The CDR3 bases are TGTGCCACCAGCACAGGGGGCTGGGAGACCCAGTACTTC.

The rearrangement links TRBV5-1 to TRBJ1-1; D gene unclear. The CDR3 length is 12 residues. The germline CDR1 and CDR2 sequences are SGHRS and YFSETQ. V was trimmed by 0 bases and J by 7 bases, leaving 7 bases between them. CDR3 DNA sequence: TGCGCCAGCAGCTTGGCAGCGGATGAAGCTTTCTTT. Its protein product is CASSLAADEAFF.